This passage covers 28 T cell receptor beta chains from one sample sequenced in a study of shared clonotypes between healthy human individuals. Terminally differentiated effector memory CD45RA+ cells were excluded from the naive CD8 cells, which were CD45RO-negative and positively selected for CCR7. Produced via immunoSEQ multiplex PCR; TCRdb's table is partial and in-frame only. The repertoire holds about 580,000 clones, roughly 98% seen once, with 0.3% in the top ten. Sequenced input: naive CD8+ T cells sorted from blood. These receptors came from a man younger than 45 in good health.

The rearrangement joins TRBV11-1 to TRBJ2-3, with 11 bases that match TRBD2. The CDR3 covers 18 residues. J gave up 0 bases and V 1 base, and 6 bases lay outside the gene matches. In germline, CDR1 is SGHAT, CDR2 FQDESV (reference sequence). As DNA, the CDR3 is TGTGCCAGCAGCTTAGAGTCGCGACTAGCGGGAAGCACAGATACGCAGTATTTT. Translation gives CASSLESRLAGSTDTQYF.

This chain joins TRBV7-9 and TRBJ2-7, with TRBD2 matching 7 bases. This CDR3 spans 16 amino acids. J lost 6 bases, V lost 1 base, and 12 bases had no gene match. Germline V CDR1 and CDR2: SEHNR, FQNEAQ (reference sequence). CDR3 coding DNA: TGTGCCAGCAGCTTAGTGGCTCCGGGACTACTTTCCGAGCAGTACTTC. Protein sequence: CASSLVAPGLLSEQYF.

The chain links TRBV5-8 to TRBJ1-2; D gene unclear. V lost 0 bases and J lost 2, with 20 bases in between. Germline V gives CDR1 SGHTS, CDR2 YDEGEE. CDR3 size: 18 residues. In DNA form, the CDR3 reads TGTGCCAGCAGCTTGGCCTTAGTGATGGAGGGAGTGAACTATGGCTACACCTTC. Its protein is CASSLALVMEGVNYGYTF.

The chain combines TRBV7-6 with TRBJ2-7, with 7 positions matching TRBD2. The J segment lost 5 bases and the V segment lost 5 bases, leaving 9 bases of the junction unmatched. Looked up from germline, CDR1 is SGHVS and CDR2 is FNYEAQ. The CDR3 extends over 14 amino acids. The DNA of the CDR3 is TGTGCCAGCAGCCTAGAAGCGGGGCGGAACGAGCAGTACTTC. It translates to CASSLEAGRNEQYF.

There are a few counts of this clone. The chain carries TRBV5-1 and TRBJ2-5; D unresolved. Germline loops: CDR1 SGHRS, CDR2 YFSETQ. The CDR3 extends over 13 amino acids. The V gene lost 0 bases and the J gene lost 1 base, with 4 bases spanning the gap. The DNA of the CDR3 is TGCGCCAGCAGCTTGGCCGCCCAAGAGACCCAGTACTTC. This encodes CASSLAAQETQYF.

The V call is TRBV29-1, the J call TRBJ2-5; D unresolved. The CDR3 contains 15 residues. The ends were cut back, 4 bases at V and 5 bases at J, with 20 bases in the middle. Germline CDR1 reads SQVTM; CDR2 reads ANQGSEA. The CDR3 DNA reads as TGCAGCGTTGTCCCTCACAATAGGATCGTTGAGACCCAGTACTTC. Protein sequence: CSVVPHNRIVETQYF.

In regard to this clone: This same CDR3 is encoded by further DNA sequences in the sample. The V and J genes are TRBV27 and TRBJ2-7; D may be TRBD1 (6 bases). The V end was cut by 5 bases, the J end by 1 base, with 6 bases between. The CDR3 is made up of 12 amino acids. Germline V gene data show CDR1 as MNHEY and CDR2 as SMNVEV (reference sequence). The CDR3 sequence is CASSRGSYEQYF. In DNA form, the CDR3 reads TGTGCCAGCAGTAGGGGGTCCTACGAGCAGTACTTC.

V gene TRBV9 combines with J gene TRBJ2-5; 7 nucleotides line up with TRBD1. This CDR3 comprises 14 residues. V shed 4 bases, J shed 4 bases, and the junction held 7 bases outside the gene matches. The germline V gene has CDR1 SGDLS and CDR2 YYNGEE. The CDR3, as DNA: TGTGCCAGCAGCACCCGACAGGGCGGAGAGACCCAGTACTTC. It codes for CASSTRQGGETQYF. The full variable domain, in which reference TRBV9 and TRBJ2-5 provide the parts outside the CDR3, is DSGVTQTPKHLITATGQRVTLRCSPRSGDLSVYWYQQSLDQGLQFLIQYYNGEERAKGNILERFSAQQFPDLHSELNLSSLELGDSALYFCASSTRQGGETQYFGPGTRLLVL.

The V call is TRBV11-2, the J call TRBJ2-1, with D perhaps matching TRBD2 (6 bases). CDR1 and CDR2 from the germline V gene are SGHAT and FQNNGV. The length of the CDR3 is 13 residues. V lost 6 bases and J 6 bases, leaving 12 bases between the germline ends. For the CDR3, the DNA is TGTGCCAGCAGACGGGAGTCCCTCAATGAGCAGTTCTTC. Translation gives CASRRESLNEQFF.

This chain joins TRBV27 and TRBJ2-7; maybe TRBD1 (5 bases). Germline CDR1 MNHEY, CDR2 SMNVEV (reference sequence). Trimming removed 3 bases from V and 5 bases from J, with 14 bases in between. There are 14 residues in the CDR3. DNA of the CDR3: TGTGCCAGCAGTTTGGATGTAGTCAGGGACGAGCAGTACTTC. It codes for CASSLDVVRDEQYF.

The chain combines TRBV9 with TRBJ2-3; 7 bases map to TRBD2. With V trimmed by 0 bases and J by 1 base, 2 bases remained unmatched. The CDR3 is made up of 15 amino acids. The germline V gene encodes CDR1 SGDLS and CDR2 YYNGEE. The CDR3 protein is CASSVGAGGTDTQYF. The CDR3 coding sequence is TGTGCCAGCAGCGTAGGGGCGGGGGGCACAGATACGCAGTATTTT.

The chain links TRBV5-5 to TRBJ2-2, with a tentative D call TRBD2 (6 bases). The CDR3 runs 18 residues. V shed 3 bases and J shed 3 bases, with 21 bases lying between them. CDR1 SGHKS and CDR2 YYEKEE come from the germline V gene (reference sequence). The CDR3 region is CASSSHGRGAGYTGELFF. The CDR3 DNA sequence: TGTGCCAGCAGCTCCCACGGCCGCGGGGCAGGATACACCGGGGAGCTGTTTTTT.

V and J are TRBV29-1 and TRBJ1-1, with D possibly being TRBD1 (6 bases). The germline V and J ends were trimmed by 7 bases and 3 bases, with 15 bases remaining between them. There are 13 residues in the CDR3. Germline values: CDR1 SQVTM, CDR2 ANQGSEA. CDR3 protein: CSAITGQDTEAFF. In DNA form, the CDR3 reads TGCAGCGCCATAACAGGGCAGGACACTGAAGCTTTCTTT.

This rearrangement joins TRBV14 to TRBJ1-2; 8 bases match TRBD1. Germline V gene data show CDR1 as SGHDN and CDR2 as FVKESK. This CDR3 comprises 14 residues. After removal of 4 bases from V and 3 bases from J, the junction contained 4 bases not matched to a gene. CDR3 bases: TGTGCCAGCAGCCCTCGGACAGGGTACTATGGCTACACCTTC. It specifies CASSPRTGYYGYTF. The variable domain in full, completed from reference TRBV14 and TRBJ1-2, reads EAGVTQFPSHSVIEKGQTVTLRCDPISGHDNLYWYRRVMGKEIKFLLHFVKESKQDESGMPNNRFLAERTGGTYSTLKVQPAELEDSGVYFCASSPRTGYYGYTFGSGTRLTVV.

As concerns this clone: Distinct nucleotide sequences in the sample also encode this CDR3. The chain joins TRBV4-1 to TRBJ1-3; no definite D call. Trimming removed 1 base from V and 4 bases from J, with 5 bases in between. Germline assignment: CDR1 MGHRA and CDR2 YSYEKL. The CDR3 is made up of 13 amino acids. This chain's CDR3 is CASSQVAGNTIYF. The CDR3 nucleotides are TGCGCCAGCAGCCAAGTTGCCGGAAACACCATATATTTT.

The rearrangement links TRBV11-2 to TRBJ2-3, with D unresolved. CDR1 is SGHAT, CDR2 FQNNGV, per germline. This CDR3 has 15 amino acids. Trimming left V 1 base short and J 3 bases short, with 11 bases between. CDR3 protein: CASSLATWATDTQYF. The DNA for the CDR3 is TGTGCCAGCAGCTTAGCAACGTGGGCTACAGATACGCAGTATTTT. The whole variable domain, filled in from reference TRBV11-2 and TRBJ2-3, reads EAGVAQSPRYKIIEKRQSVAFWCNPISGHATLYWYQQILGQGPKLLIQFQNNGVVDDSQLPKDRFSAERLKGVDSTLKIQPAKLEDSAVYLCASSLATWATDTQYFGPGTRLTVL.

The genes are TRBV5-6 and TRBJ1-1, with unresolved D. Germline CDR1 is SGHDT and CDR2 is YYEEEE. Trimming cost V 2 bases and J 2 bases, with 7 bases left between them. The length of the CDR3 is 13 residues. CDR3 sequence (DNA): TGTGCCAGCAGCTTTGCCCATAACACTGAAGCTTTCTTT. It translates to CASSFAHNTEAFF.

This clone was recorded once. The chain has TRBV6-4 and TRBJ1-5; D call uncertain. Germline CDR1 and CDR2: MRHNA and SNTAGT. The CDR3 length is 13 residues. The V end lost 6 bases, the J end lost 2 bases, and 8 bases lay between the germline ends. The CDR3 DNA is TGTGCCAGCAGCCCGGGAGGCAATCAGCCCCAGCATTTT. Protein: CASSPGGNQPQHF.

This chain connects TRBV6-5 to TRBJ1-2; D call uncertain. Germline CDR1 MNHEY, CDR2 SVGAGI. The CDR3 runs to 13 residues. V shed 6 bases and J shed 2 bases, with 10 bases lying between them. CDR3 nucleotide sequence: TGTGCCAGCAGCCCGGGAATCAACTATGGCTACACCTTC. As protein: CASSPGINYGYTF.

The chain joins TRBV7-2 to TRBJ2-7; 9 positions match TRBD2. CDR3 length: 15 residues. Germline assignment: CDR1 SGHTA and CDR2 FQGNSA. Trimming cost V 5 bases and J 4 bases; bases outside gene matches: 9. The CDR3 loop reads CASSPLTSGKYEQYF. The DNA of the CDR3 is TGTGCCAGCAGCCCATTGACTAGCGGAAAATACGAGCAGTACTTC.

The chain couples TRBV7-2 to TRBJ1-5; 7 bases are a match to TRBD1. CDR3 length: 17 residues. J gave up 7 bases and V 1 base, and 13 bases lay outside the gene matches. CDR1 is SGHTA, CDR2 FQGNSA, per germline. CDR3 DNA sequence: TGTGCCAGCAGCTTAGGCCCGGACAGGTTTGAGACGCAGCCCCAGCATTTT. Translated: CASSLGPDRFETQPQHF.

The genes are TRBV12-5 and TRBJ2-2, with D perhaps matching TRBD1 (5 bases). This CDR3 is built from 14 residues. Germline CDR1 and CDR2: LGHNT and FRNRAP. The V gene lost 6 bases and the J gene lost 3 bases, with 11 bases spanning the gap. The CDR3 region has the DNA TGTGCTAGTGGACGTCAGGGATACACCGGGGAGCTGTTTTTT. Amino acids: CASGRQGYTGELFF.

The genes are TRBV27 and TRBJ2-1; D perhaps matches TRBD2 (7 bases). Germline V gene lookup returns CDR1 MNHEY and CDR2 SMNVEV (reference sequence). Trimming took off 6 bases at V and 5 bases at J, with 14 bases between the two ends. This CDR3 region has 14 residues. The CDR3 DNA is TGTGCCAGCAGACAGGGACTACAAAACAATGAGCAGTTCTTC. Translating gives CASRQGLQNNEQFF.

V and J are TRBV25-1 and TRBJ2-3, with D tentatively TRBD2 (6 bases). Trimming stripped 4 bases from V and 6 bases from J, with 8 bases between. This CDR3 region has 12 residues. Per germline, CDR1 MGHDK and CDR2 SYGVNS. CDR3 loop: CASSGLEDTQYF. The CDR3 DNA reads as TGTGCCAGCAGTGGACTAGAGGATACGCAGTATTTT.

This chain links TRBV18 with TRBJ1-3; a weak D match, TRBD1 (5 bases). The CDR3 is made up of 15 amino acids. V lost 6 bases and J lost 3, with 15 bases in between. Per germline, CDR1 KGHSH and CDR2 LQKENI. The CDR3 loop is CASSGTSVGGNTIYF. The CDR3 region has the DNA TGTGCCAGCTCCGGGACCAGCGTAGGTGGAAACACCATATATTTT.

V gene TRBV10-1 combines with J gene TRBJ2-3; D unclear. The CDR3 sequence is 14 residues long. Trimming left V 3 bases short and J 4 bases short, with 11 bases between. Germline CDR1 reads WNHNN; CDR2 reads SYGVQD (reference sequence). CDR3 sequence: CASSEVPTPDTQYF. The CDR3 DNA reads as TGCGCCAGCAGTGAAGTTCCGACTCCAGATACGCAGTATTTT.

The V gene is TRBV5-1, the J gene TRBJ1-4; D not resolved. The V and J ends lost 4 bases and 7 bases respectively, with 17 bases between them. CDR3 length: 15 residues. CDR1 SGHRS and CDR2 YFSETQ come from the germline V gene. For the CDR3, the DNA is TGCGCCAGCAGCCAAGATGCTGCGACGGCTGAAAAACTGTTTTTT. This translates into CASSQDAATAEKLFF.

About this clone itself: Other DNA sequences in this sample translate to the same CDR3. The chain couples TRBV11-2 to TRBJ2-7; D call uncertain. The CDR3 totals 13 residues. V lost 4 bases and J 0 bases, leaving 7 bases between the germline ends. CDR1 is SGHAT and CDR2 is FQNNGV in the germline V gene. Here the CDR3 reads CASSSGSSYEQYF. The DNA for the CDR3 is TGTGCCAGCAGCTCCGGTAGCTCCTACGAGCAGTACTTC. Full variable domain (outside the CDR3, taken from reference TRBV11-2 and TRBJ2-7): EAGVAQSPRYKIIEKRQSVAFWCNPISGHATLYWYQQILGQGPKLLIQFQNNGVVDDSQLPKDRFSAERLKGVDSTLKIQPAKLEDSAVYLCASSSGSSYEQYFGPGTRLTVT.